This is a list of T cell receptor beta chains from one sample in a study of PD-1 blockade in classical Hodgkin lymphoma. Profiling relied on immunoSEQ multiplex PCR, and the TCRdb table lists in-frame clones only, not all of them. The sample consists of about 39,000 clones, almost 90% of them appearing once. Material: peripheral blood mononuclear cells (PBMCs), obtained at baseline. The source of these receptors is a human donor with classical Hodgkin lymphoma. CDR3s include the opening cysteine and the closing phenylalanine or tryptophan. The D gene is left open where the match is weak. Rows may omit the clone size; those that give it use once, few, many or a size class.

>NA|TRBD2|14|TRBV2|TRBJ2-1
TGTGCCAGCAGTGTTAAGCGGGAGAGTAATGAGCAGTTCTTC
CASSVKRESNEQFF
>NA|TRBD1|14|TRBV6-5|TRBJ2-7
TGTGCCAGCAGCATGGACAGGCCTCCCTACGAGCAGTACTTC
CASSMDRPPYEQYF
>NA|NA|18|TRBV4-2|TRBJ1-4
TGTGCCAGCAGCCAAGAGGGCCCGGGGGGGAAAGGTGGCGAAAAACTGTTTTTT
CASSQEGPGGKGGEKLFF
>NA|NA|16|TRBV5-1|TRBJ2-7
TGCGCCAGCAGCCTCGCGTCCGTGTCTGGGGGTCACGAGCAGTACTTC
CASSLASVSGGHEQYF
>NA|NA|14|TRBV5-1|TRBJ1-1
TGCGCCAGCAGCTTGGCCGGGGGGAACACTGAAGCTTTCTTT
CASSLAGGNTEAFF
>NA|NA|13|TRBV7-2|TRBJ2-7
TGTGCCAGCAGCCCCGGGTACTCCTACGAGCAGTACTTC
CASSPGYSYEQYF
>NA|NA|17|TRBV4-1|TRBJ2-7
TGCGCCAGCAGCCAAGTGGGGACTGGCTTGGGATCCTACGAGCAGTACTTC
CASSQVGTGLGSYEQYF
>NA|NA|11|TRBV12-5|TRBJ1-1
TGTGCTAGTGCGGGCGGGGGTGAAGCTTTCTTT
CASAGGGEAFF
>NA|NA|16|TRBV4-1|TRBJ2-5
TGCGCCAGCAGCCAATCCCATGGACTTCCACAAGAGACCCAGTACTTC
CASSQSHGLPQETQYF
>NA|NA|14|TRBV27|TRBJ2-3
TGTGCCAGCAGTTCTTATAGCGAGACAGATACGCAGTATTTT
CASSSYSETDTQYF
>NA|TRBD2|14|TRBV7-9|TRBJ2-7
TGTGCCAGCAGCCAAAGCGGGGGGGCCTACGAGCAGTACTTC
CASSQSGGAYEQYF
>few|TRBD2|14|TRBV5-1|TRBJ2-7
TGCGCCAGCAGTGTAGCGGGAGACTCCTACGAGCAGTACTTC
CASSVAGDSYEQYF
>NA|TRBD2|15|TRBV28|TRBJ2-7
TGTGCCAGCAGTCAATCCGGGACTAGCTTTTACGAGCAGTACTTC
CASSQSGTSFYEQYF
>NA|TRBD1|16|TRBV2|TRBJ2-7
TGTGCCAGCAGGCCCATGGGACAGGGGAACTCCTACGAGCAGTACTTC
CASRPMGQGNSYEQYF
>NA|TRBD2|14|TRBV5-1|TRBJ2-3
TGCGCCAGCAGCCTGGATGCCTGGGACTATTCGCAGTATTTT
CASSLDAWDYSQYF
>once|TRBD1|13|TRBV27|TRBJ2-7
TGTGCCAGCAGTTTACACGACAGGGCCGAGCAGTACTTC
CASSLHDRAEQYF
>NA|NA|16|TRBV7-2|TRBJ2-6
TGTGCCAGCAGCTTATTTGCAGGGTCTGGGGCCAACGTCCTGACTTTC
CASSLFAGSGANVLTF
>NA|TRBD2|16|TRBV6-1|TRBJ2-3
TGTGCCAGCAGTGAATTCAGCGGGGGGTGGGCAGATACGCAGTATTTT
CASSEFSGGWADTQYF
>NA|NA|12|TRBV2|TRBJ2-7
TGTGCCAGCAAGGACGGTTCCTACGAGCAGTACTTC
CASKDGSYEQYF
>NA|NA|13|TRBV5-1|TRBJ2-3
TGCGCCAGCAGCCCCGACGGGGTAGGAACGCAGTATTTT
CASSPDGVGTQYF
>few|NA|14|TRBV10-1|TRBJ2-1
TGCGCCAGCAGTGAGTTTAGGGTAGGGTATGAGCAGTTCTTC
CASSEFRVGYEQFF
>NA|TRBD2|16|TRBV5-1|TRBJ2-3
TGCGCCAGCAGCACCTCTAGCGGGAGGGCCACAGATACGCAGTATTTT
CASSTSSGRATDTQYF
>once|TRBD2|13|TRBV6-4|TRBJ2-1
TGTGCCAGCAGTGACCTGACTAGCGGGGCACCGTTCTTC
CASSDLTSGAPFF